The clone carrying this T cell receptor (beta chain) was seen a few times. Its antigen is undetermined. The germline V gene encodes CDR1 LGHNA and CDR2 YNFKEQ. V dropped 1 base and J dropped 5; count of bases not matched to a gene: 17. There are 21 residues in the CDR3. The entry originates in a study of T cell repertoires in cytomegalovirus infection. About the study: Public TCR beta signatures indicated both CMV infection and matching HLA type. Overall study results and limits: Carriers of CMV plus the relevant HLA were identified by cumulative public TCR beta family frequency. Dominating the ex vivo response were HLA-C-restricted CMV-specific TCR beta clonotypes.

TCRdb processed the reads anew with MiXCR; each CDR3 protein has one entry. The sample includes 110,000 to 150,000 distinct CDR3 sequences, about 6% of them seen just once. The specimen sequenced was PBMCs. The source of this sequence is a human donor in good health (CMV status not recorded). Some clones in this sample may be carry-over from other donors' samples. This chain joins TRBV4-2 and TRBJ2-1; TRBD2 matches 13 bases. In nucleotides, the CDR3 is TGTGCCAGCAGCCAAGCATGGGGGATGGGGGGACTAGCGGGGAGTAACAATGAGCAGTTCTTC. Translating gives CASSQAWGMGGLAGSNNEQFF.